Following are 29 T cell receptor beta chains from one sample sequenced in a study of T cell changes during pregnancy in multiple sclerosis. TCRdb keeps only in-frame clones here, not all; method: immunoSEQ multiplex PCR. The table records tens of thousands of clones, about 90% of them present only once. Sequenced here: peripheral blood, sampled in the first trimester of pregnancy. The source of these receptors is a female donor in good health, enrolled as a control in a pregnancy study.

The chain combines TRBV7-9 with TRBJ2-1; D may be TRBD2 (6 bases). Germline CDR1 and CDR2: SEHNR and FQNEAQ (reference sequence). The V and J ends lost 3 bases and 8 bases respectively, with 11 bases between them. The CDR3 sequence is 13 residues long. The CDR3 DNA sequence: TGTGCCAGCAGCTTCCAGGAGGGCGATGAGCAGTTCTTC. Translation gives CASSFQEGDEQFF.

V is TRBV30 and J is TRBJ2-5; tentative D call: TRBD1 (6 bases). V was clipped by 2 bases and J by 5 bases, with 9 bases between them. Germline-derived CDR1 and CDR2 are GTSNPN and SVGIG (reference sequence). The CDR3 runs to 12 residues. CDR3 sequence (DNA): TGTGCCTGGAGTACAGGGTCCGAGACCCAGTACTTC. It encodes CAWSTGSETQYF. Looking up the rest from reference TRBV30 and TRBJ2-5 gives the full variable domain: SQTIHQWPATLVQPVGSPLSLECTVEGTSNPNLYWYRQAAGRGLQLLFYSVGIGQISSEVPQNLSASRPQDRQFILSSKKLLLSDSGFYLCAWSTGSETQYFGPGTRLLVL.

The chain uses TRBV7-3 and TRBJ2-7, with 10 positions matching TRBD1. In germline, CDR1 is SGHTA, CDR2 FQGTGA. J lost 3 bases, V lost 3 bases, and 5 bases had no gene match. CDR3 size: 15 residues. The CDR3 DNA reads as TGTGCCAGCAGCTTGACAGGGGGCCGATTCTACGAGCAGTACTTC. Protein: CASSLTGGRFYEQYF.

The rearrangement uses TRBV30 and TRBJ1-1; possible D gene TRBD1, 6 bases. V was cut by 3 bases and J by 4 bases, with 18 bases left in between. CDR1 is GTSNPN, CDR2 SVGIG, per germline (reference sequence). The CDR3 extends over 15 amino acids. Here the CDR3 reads CAWSRALGGGTEAFF. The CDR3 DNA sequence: TGTGCCTGGAGCAGAGCCCTTGGGGGCGGCACTGAAGCTTTCTTT. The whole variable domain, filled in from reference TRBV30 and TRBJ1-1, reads SQTIHQWPATLVQPVGSPLSLECTVEGTSNPNLYWYRQAAGRGLQLLFYSVGIGQISSEVPQNLSASRPQDRQFILSSKKLLLSDSGFYLCAWSRALGGGTEAFFGQGTRLTVV.

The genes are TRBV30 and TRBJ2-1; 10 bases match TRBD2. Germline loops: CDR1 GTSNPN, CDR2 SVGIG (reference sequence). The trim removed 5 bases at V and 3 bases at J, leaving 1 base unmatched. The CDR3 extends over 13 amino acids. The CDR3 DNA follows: TGTGCCTGGGCTAGCGGGGGCTACAATGAGCAGTTCTTC. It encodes CAWASGGYNEQFF.

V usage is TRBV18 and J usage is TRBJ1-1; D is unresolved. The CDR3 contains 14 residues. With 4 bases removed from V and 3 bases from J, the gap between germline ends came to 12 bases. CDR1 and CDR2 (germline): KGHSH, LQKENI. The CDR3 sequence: CASSRREGYTEAFF. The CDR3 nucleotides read TGTGCCAGCTCACGAAGGGAGGGATACACTGAAGCTTTCTTT. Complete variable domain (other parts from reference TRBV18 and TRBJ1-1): NAGVMQNPRHLVRRRGQEARLRCSPMKGHSHVYWYRQLPEEGLKFMVYLQKENIIDESGMPKERFSAEFPKEGPSILRIQQVVRGDSAAYFCASSRREGYTEAFFGQGTRLTVV.

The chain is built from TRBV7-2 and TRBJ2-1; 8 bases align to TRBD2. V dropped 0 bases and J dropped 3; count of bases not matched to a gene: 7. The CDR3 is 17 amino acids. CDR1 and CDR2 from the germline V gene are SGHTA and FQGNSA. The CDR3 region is CASSLAIIAGNYNEQFF. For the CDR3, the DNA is TGTGCCAGCAGCTTAGCGATTATAGCGGGAAACTACAATGAGCAGTTCTTC.

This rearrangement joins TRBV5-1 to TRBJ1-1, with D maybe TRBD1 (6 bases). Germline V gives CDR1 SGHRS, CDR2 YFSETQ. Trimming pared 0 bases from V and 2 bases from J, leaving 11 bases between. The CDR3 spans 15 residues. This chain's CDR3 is CASSLAGHKNTEAFF. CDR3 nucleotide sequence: TGCGCCAGCAGCTTGGCGGGACACAAAAACACTGAAGCTTTCTTT.

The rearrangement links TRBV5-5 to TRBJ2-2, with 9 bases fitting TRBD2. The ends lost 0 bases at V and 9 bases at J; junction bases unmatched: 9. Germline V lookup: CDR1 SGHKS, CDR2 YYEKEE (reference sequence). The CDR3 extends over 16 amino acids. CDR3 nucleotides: TGTGCCAGCAGCTTGGTGGGTAGCGGGAGCTCGAGGGAGCTGTTTTTT. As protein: CASSLVGSGSSRELFF.

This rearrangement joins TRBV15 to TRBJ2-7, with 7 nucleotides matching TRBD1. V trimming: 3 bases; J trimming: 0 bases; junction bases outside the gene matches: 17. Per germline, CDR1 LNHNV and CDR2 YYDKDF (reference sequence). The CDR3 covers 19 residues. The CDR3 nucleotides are TGTGCCACCAGCAGGCCGGACAGGTTATTACCGCCTGGCTCCTACGAGCAGTACTTC. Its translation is CATSRPDRLLPPGSYEQYF.

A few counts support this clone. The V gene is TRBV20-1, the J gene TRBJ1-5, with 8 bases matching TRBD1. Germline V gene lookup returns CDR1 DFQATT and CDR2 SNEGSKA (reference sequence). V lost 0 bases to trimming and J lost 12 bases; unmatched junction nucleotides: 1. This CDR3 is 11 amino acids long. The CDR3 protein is CSARDRGLQHF. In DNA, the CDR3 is TGCAGTGCTAGAGACAGGGGGCTCCAGCATTTT.

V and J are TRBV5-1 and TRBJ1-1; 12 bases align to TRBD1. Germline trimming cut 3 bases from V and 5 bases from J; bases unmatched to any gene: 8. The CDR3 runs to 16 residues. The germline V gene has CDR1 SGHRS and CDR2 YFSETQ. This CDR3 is CASSSGTGGARTEAFF. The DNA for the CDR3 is TGCGCCAGCAGCTCCGGGACAGGGGGCGCGAGGACTGAAGCTTTCTTT.

The chain's CDR3 is CAISISGGRDTEAFF. DNA for the CDR3: TGTGCCATCAGTATTTCGGGGGGACGGGACACTGAAGCTTTCTTT. The V call is TRBV10-3, the J call TRBJ1-1; D is perhaps TRBD1 (5 bases). Germline CDR1 ENHRY, CDR2 SYGVKD. Between the trimmed V and J ends, which lost 5 bases and 3 bases, there was a span of 16 bases. This CDR3 is 15 amino acids long.

The CDR3 sequence is CATSSPDYGYTF. CDR3 bases: TGTGCCACCAGCAGTCCCGACTATGGCTACACCTTC. The rearrangement joins TRBV15 to TRBJ1-2; D ambiguous. V was trimmed by 3 bases and J by 3 bases, leaving 5 bases between them. The CDR3 sequence is 12 residues long. Germline assignment: CDR1 LNHNV and CDR2 YYDKDF (reference sequence).

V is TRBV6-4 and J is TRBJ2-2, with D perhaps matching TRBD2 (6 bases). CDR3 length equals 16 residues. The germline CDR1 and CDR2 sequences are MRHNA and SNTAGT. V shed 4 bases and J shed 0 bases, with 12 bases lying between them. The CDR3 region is CASSVGGLANTGELFF. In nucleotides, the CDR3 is TGTGCCAGCAGTGTCGGGGGACTGGCGAACACCGGGGAGCTGTTTTTT.

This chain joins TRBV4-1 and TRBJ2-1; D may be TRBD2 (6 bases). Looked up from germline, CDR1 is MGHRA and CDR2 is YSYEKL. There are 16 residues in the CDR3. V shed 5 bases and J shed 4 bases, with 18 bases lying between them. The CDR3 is CASSTSRGMGYNEQFF. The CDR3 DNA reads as TGCGCCAGCAGCACCTCCCGCGGGATGGGTTACAATGAGCAGTTCTTC.

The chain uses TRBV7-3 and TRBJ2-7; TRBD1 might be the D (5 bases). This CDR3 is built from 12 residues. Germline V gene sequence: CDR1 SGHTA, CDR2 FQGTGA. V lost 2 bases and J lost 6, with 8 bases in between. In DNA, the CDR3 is TGTGCCAGCAGCTTACAGGGCGGCGAGCAGTACTTC. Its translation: CASSLQGGEQYF. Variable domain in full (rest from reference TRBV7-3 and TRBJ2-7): GAGVSQTPSNKVTEKGKYVELRCDPISGHTALYWYRQSLGQGPEFLIYFQGTGAADDSGLPNDRFFAVRPEGSVSTLKIQRTERGDSAVYLCASSLQGGEQYFGPGTRLTVT.

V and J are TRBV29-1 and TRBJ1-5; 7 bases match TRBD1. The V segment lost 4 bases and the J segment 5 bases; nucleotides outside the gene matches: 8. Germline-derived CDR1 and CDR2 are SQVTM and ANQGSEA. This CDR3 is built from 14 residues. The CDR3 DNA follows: TGCAGCGTTGGAGGGGGCAGGGGGGATCAGCCCCAGCATTTT. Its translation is CSVGGGRGDQPQHF.

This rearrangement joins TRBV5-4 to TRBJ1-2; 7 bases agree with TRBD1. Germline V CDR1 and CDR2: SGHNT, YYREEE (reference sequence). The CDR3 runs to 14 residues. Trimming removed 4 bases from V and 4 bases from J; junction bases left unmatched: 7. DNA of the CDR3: TGTGCCAGCAGCAGTGACAGGGCGACCTATGGCTACACCTTC. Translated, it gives CASSSDRATYGYTF.

DNA of the CDR3: TGCAGCGTTGCTCGACAGGGTAATATGGAGACCCAGTACTTC. Its protein is CSVARQGNMETQYF. The V and J genes are TRBV29-1 and TRBJ2-5, with 7 bases fitting TRBD1. This CDR3 has 14 residues. The J segment lost 5 bases and the V segment lost 4 bases, leaving 10 bases of the junction unmatched. Germline values: CDR1 SQVTM, CDR2 ANQGSEA.

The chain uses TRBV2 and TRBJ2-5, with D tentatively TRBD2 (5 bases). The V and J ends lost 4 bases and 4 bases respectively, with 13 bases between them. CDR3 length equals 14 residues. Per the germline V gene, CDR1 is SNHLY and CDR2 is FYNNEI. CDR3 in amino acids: CASSAFGGGETQYF. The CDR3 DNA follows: TGTGCCAGCAGTGCCTTCGGAGGAGGAGAGACCCAGTACTTC. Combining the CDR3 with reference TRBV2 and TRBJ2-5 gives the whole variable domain EPEVTQTPSHQVTQMGQEVILRCVPISNHLYFYWYRQILGQKVEFLVSFYNNEISEKSEIFDDQFSVERPDGSNFTLKIRSTKLEDSAMYFCASSAFGGGETQYFGPGTRLLVL.

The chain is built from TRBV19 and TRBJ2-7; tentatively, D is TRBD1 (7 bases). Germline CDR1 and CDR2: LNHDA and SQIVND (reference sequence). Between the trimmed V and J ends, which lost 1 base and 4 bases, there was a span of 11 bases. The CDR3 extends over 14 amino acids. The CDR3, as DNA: TGTGCCAGTAGTATAGCACCAGGGGGGTACGAGCAGTACTTC. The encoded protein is CASSIAPGGYEQYF.

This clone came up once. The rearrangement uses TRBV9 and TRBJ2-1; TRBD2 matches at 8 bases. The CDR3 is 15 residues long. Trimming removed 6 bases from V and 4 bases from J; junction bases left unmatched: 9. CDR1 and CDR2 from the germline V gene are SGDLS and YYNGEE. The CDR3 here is CASTISASGYNEQFF. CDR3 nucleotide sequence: TGTGCCAGCACCATCAGCGCTAGCGGGTACAATGAGCAGTTCTTC.

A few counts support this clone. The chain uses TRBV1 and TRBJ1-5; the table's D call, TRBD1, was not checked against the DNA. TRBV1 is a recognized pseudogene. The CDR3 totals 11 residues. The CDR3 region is CTSSPGQAQHF. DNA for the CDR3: TGCACCAGCAGCCCGGGACAGGCCCAGCATTTT.

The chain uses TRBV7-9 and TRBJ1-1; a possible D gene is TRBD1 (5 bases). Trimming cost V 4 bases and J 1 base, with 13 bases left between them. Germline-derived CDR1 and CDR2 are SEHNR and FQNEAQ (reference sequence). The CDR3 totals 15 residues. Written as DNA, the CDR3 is TGTGCCAGCAGCTCCGGGGGAGTCGGGAACACTGAAGCTTTCTTT. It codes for CASSSGGVGNTEAFF.

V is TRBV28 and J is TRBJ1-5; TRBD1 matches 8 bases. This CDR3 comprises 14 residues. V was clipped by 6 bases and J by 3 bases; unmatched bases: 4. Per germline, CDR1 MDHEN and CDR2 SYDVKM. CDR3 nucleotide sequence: TGTGCCAGCAGACCGGACAGGGACAATCAGCCCCAGCATTTT. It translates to CASRPDRDNQPQHF.

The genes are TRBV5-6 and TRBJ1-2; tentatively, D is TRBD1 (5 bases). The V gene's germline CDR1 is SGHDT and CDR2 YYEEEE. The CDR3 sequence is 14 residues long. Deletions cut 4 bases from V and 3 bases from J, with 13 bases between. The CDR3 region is CASSLQGIDYGYTF. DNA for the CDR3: TGTGCCAGCAGCCTGCAGGGAATCGACTATGGCTACACCTTC.

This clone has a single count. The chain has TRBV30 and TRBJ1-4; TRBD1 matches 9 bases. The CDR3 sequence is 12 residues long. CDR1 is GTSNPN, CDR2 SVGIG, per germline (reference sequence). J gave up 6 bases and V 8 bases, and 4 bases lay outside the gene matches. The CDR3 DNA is TGTGCCGGCCGGGACAGGGATGAAAAACTGTTTTTT. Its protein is CAGRDRDEKLFF.

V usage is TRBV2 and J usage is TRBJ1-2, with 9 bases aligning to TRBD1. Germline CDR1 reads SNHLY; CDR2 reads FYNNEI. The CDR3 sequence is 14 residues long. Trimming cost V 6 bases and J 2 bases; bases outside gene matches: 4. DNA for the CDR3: TGTGCCAGCAGGGGACAGGGAGGAAACTATGGCTACACCTTC. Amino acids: CASRGQGGNYGYTF.